This entry describes one T cell receptor (beta chain). Its target is unknown. From the 5' RACE reads, TCRdb called clonotypes with MiXCR, one entry per CDR3 protein. The table lists 260,000 or so distinct CDR3 sequences, around 7.6% of them singletons. The data derive from a study of identical twins. Whole-study results and caveats: Weaker excess twin sharing was observed in beta out-of-frame sequences. With abundant cord blood beta clonotypes, insertions were fewer; memory repertoires showed no such pattern.

Separately, the same data were catalogued under a study of yellow fever vaccine responses in identical twins.

The clonotype comes from a woman in her late teens or twenties in good health. Sequenced: CD8+ T cells sorted from blood.

CDR3 in amino acids: CSVPHRGGLADTQYF. DNA of the CDR3: TGCAGCGTGCCGCATCGGGGGGGCCTGGCAGATACGCAGTATTTT. This chain links TRBV29-1 with TRBJ2-3; 8 bases align to TRBD2. The trim removed 6 bases at V and 4 bases at J, leaving 12 bases unmatched. Germline CDR1 SQVTM, CDR2 ANQGSEA. This CDR3 has 15 amino acids.